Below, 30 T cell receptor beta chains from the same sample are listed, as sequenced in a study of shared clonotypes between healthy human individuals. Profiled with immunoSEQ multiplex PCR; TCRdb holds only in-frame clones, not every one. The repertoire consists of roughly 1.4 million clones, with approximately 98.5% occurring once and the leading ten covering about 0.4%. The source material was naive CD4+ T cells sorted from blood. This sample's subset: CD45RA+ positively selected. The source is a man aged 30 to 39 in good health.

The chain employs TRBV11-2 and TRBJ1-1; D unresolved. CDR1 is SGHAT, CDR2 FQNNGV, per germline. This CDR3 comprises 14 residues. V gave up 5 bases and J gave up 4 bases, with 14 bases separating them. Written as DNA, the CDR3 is TGTGCCAGCAGCGTCCAGCGGGCTGGCACTGAAGCTTTCTTT. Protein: CASSVQRAGTEAFF.

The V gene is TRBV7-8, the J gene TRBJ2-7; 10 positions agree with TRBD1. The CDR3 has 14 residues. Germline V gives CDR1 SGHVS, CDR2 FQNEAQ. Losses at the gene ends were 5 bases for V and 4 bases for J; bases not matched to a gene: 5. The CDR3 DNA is TGTGCCAGCAGCATGAGGACAGGGGGTTACGAGCAGTACTTC. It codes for CASSMRTGGYEQYF.

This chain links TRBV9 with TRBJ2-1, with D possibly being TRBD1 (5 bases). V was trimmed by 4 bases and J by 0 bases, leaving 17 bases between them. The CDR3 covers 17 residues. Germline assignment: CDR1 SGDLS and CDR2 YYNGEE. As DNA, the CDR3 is TGTGCCAGCAGCCTTATAGGGGCCCAAAGCTCCTACAATGAGCAGTTCTTC. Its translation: CASSLIGAQSSYNEQFF.

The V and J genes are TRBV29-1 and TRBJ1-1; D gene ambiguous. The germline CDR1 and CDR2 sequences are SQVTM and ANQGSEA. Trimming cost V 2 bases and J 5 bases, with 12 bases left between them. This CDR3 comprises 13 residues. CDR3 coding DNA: TGCAGCGTTGAACGGATCCAGGCGACTGAAGCTTTCTTT. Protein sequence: CSVERIQATEAFF.

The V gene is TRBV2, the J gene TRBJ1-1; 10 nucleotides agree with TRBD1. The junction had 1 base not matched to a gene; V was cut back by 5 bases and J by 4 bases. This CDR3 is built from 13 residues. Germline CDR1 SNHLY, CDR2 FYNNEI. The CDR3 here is CASSRQGATEAFF. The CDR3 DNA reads TGTGCCAGCAGTCGACAGGGGGCCACTGAAGCTTTCTTT. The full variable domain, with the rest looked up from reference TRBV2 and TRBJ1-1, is EPEVTQTPSHQVTQMGQEVILRCVPISNHLYFYWYRQILGQKVEFLVSFYNNEISEKSEIFDDQFSVERPDGSNFTLKIRSTKLEDSAMYFCASSRQGATEAFFGQGTRLTVV.

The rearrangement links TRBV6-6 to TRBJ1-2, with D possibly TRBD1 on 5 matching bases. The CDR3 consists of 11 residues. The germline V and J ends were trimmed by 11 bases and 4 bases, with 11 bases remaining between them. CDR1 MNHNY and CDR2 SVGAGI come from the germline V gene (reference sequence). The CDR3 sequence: CAGGDFYGYTF. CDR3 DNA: TGTGCCGGGGGGGATTTCTATGGCTACACCTTC.

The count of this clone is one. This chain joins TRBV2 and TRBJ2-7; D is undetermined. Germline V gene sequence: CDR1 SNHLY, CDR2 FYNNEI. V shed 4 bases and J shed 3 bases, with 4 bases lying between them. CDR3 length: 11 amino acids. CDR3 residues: CASSGFYEQYF. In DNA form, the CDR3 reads TGTGCCAGCAGTGGGTTCTACGAGCAGTACTTC.

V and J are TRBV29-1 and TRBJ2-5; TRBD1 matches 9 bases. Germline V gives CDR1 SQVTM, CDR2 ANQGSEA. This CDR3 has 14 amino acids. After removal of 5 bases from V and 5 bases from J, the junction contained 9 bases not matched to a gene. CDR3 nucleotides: TGCAGCGTTAAACGAACAGGGGGCTTTGAGACCCAGTACTTC. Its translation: CSVKRTGGFETQYF.

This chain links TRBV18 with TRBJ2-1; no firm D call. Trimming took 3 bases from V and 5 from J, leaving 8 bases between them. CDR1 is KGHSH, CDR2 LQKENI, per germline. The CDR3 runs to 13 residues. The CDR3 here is CASSPLSNNEQFF. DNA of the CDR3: TGTGCCAGCTCACCTCTAAGTAACAATGAGCAGTTCTTC.

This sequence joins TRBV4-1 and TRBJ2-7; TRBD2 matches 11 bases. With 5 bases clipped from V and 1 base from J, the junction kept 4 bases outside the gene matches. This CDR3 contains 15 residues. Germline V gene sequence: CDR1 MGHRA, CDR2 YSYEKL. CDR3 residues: CASSRRTSGSYEQYF. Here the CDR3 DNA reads TGCGCCAGCAGCAGACGGACTAGCGGGTCCTACGAGCAGTACTTC.

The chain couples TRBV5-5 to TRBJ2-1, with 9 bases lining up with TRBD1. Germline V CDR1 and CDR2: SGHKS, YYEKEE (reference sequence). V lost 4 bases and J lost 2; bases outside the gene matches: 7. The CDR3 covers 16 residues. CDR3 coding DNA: TGTGCCAGCAGCCGGACAGGGGTAGGTGCCTACAATGAGCAGTTCTTC. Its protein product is CASSRTGVGAYNEQFF.

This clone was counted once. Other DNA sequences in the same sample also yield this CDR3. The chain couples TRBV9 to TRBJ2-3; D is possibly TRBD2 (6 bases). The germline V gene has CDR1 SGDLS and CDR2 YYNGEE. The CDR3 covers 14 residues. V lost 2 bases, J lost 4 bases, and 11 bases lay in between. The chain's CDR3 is CASSVGGVADTQYF. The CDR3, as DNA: TGTGCCAGCAGCGTGGGGGGAGTCGCAGATACGCAGTATTTT.

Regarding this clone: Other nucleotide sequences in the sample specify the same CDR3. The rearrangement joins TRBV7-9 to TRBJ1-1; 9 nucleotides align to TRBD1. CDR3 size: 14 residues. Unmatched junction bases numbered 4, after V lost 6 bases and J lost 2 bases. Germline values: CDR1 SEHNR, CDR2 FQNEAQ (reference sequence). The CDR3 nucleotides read TGTGCCAGCAGTCCGGACAGGGGCAACACTGAAGCTTTCTTT. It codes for CASSPDRGNTEAFF.

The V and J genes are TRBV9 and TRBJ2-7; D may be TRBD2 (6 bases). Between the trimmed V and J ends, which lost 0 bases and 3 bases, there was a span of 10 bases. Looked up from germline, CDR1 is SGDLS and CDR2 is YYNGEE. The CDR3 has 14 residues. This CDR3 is CASSVGEVGYEQYF. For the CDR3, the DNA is TGTGCCAGCAGCGTAGGGGAGGTGGGCTACGAGCAGTACTTC.

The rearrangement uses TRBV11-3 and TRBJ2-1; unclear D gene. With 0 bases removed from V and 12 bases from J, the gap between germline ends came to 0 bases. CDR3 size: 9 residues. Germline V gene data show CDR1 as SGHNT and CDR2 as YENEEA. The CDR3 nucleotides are TGTGCCAGCAGCTTAGAGCAGTTCTTC. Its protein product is CASSLEQFF.

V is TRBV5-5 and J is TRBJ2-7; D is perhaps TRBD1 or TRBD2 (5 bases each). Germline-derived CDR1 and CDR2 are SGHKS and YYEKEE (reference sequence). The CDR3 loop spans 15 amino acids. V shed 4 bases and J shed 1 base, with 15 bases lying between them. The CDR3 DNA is TGTGCCAGCAGCCGAGGGGCTACTGATTCCTACGAGCAGTACTTC. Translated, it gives CASSRGATDSYEQYF.

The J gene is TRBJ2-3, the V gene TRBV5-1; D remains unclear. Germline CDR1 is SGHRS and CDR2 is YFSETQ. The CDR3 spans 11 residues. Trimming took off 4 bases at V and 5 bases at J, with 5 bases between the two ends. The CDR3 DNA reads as TGCGCCAGCAGCGAACTAGATACGCAGTATTTT. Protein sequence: CASSELDTQYF.

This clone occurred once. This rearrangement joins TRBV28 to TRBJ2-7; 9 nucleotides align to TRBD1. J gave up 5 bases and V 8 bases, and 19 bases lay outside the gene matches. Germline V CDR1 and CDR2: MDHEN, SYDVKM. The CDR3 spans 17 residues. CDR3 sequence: CASLQFGAGQGADEQYF. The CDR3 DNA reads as TGTGCCAGCCTTCAGTTCGGGGCGGGACAGGGCGCCGACGAGCAGTACTTC.

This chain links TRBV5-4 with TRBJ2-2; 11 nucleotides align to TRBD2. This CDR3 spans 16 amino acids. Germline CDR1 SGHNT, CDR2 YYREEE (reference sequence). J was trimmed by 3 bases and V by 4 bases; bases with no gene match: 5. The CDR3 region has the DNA TGTGCCAGCAGCGTGGGACTAGCGGAGCACACCGGGGAGCTGTTTTTT. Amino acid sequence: CASSVGLAEHTGELFF.

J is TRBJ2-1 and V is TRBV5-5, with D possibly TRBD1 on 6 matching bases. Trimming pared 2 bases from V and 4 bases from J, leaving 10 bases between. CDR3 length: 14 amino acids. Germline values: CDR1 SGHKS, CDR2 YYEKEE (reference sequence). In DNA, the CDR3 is TGTGCCAGCAGCTTAGGACAGTCTTACAATGAGCAGTTCTTC. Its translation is CASSLGQSYNEQFF.

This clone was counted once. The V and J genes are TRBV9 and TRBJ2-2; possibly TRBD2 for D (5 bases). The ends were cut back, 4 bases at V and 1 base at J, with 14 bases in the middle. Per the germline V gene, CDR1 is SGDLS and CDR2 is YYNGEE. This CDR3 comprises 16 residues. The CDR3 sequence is CASSTLDSRNTGELFF. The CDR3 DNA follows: TGTGCCAGCAGCACCTTGGACTCGAGGAACACCGGGGAGCTGTTTTTT.

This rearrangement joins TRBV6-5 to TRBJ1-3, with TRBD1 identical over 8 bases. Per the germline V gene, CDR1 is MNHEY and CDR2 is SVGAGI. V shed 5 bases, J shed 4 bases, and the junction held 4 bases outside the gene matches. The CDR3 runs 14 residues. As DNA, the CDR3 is TGTGCCAGCAGTAAACAGGGGGTAGGAAACACCATATATTTT. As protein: CASSKQGVGNTIYF.

The CDR3 reads CASSRLGQGNTEAFF. In DNA, the CDR3 is TGTGCCAGCAGCCGCCTCGGACAGGGCAACACTGAAGCTTTCTTT. The J gene is TRBJ1-1, the V gene TRBV7-2, with 8 bases identical to TRBD1. Germline loops: CDR1 SGHTA, CDR2 FQGNSA. The ends lost 5 bases at V and 2 bases at J; junction bases unmatched: 7. There are 15 residues in the CDR3.

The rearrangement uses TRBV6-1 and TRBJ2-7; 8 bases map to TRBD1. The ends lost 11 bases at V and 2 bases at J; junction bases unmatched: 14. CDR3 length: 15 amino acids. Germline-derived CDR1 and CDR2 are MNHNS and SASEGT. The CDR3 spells CAGAPRRTGTYEQYF. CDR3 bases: TGTGCCGGAGCCCCACGGCGGACAGGGACCTACGAGCAGTACTTC.

CDR3 protein: CASSGRRRTGLQETQYF. For the CDR3, the DNA is TGTGCCAGCAGCGGCCGCCGAAGGACAGGGCTCCAAGAGACCCAGTACTTC. This chain joins TRBV7-9 and TRBJ2-5; 8 bases are shared with TRBD1. V shed 5 bases, J shed 1 base, and the junction held 12 bases outside the gene matches. Germline V gene data show CDR1 as SEHNR and CDR2 as FQNEAQ (reference sequence). There are 17 residues in the CDR3.

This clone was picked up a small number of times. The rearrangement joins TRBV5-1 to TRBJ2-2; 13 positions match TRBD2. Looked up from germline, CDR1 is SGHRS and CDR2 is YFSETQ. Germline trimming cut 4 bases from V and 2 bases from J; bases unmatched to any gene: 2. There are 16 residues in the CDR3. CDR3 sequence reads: CASSTGLAGNTGELFF. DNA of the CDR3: TGCGCCAGCAGCACGGGACTAGCGGGAAACACCGGGGAGCTGTTTTTT.

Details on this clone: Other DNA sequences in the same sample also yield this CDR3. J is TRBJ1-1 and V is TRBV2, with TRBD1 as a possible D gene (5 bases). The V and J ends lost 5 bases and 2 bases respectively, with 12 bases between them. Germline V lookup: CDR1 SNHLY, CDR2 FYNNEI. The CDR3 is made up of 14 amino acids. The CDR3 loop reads CASSKDRGNTEAFF. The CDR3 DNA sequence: TGTGCCAGCAGTAAAGACAGAGGCAACACTGAAGCTTTCTTT.

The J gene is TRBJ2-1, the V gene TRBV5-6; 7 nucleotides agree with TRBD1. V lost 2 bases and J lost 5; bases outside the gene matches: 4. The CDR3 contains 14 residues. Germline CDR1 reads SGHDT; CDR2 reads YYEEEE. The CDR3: CASSLGGVHNEQFF. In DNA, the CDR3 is TGTGCCAGCAGCTTAGGGGGCGTCCACAATGAGCAGTTCTTC.

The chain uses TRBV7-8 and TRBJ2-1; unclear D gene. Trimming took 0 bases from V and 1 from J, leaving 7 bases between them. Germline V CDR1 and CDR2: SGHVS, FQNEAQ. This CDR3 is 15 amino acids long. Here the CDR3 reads CASSLALRSYNEQFF. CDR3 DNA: TGTGCCAGCAGCTTAGCCCTACGGTCCTACAATGAGCAGTTCTTC.

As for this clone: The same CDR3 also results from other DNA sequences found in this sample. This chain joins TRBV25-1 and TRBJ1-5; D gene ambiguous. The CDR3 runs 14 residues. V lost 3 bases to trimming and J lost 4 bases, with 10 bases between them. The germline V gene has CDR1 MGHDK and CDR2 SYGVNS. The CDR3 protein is CASSELGGNQPQHF. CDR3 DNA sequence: TGTGCCAGCAGTGAGCTAGGTGGGAATCAGCCCCAGCATTTT.